A selection of T cell receptor beta chains follows, all from one sample in a study of blood T cell repertoires in COVID-19. TCRdb keeps only in-frame clones here, not all; method: immunoSEQ multiplex PCR. There are about 330,000 clones in the sample; around 87% occur only once, and about 5.7% lies in the top ten. Input material: PBMCs or T cells enriched from blood (not recorded which). These receptors were obtained from a woman aged 25 to 39 who had recovered from COVID-19. Both conserved end residues are part of each CDR3. The D gene is left open where the match is weak. Size values are once, few and many counts, or a class for expanded clones, and some rows have none.

clone_size d_call j_call v_call cdr3_aa cdr3_nt
NA NA TRBJ2-7 TRBV5-4 CASSRETGIDEQYF TGTGCCAGCAGCCGTGAGACGGGAATCGACGAGCAGTACTTC
NA TRBD2 TRBJ2-1 TRBV7-3 CASSGSGGGYNEQFF TGTGCCAGCAGCGGGAGCGGGGGGGGTTACAATGAGCAGTTCTTC
NA NA TRBJ2-3 TRBV7-6 CASSLWRIDSDTQYF TGTGCCAGCAGCTTATGGAGGATCGATTCAGATACGCAGTATTTT
NA NA TRBJ1-5 TRBV5-5 CASSLGTFSNQPQHF TGTGCCAGCAGCTTGGGAACTTTTAGCAATCAGCCCCAGCATTTT
NA NA TRBJ1-2 TRBV5-8 CASSLGLNGYTF TGTGCCAGCAGCTTGGGACTTAATGGCTACACCTTC
NA TRBD2 TRBJ2-3 TRBV3-1/TRBV3-2 CASSQRTRPDTQYF TGTGCCAGCAGCCAGCGGACTAGACCAGATACGCAGTATTTT
NA TRBD1 TRBJ2-2 TRBV5-1 CASSLTGESGELFF TGCGCCAGCAGCCTAACAGGGGAATCCGGGGAGCTGTTTTTT
NA TRBD1 TRBJ2-7 TRBV19 CASSVRQGVSYEQYF TGTGCCAGTAGTGTCAGACAGGGTGTCTCCTACGAGCAGTACTTC
NA TRBD1 TRBJ1-1 TRBV27 CASSSWTGRAEAFF TGTGCCAGCAGTTCCTGGACAGGGAGGGCTGAAGCTTTCTTT
NA NA TRBJ1-5 TRBV2 CASSMGHLSNQPQHF TGTGCCAGCAGCATGGGACATCTAAGCAATCAGCCCCAGCATTTT
NA NA TRBJ2-1 TRBV5-1 CASSLVRDEQFF TGCGCCAGCAGCTTGGTTAGAGATGAGCAGTTCTTC
NA NA TRBJ2-3 TRBV7-2 CASSLFIGGLRTDTQYF TGTGCCAGCAGCTTATTTATCGGGGGGCTGCGCACAGATACGCAGTATTTT
few NA TRBJ1-2 TRBV5-1 CASTPEPTALSGYTF TGCGCCAGCACCCCCGAACCGACAGCTCTTTCTGGCTACACCTTC
NA TRBD1 TRBJ1-1 TRBV2 CASRDFDRVDAFF TGTGCCAGCAGGGACTTCGACAGGGTTGATGCTTTCTTT
NA NA TRBJ1-2 TRBV2 CASNRALNYGYTF TGTGCCAGCAACAGGGCCCTTAACTATGGCTACACCTTC
NA NA TRBJ2-5 TRBV9 CASSVSEETQYF TGTGCCAGCAGCGTCTCGGAAGAGACCCAGTACTTC
once NA TRBJ1-1 TRBV29-1 CSVAGGVDEAFF TGCAGCGTTGCGGGGGGGGTCGATGAAGCTTTCTTT
once NA TRBJ1-5 TRBV2 CASRGDGGVDQPQHF TGTGCCAGCAGGGGGGATGGGGGCGTGGATCAGCCCCAGCATTTT
NA TRBD1 TRBJ1-4 TRBV4-1 CASSQDRGTGGEKLFF TGCGCCAGCAGCCAAGATCGCGGGACAGGGGGTGAAAAACTGTTTTTT
NA NA TRBJ1-1 TRBV4-3 CASSLGGPNTEAFF TGCGCCAGCAGCCTCGGCGGGCCGAACACTGAAGCTTTCTTT
NA NA TRBJ1-3 TRBV7-2 CASSLVPTGIISGNTIYF TGTGCCAGCAGCTTAGTTCCCACAGGGATTATATCTGGAAACACCATATATTTT
NA TRBD1 TRBJ1-5 TRBV7-6 CASSLAVGTGAGQPQHF TGTGCCAGCAGCTTAGCGGTCGGGACAGGGGCAGGGCAGCCCCAGCATTTT
NA NA TRBJ1-1 TRBV5-4 CASSLGGEAEAFF TGTGCCAGCAGCTTGGGAGGGGAGGCTGAAGCTTTCTTT
NA NA TRBJ1-6 TRBV28 CASSPGKSPLHF TGTGCCAGCAGTCCAGGGAAATCACCCCTCCACTTT
NA TRBD1 TRBJ1-5 TRBV10-1 CASSDGAGGQPQHF TGCGCCAGCAGTGATGGGGCAGGGGGTCAGCCCCAGCATTTT
NA TRBD2 TRBJ2-7 TRBV19 CASSTGPRGAYEQYF TGTGCCAGTAGTACCGGGCCCCGGGGGGCCTACGAGCAGTACTTC
many TRBD1 TRBJ2-1 TRBV2 CASRETGSPSYNEQFF TGTGCCAGCAGGGAGACAGGGTCCCCCTCCTACAATGAGCAGTTCTTC
NA NA TRBJ1-1 TRBV7-9 CASSFGTGYTEAFF TGTGCCAGCAGCTTCGGCACAGGATACACTGAAGCTTTCTTT
few TRBD1 TRBJ1-2 TRBV19 CASSPQGARSNYGYTF TGTGCCAGTAGCCCACAGGGGGCCCGATCTAACTATGGCTACACCTTC
NA NA TRBJ1-2 TRBV3-1/TRBV3-2 CASSQDMGRVVYGYTF TGTGCCAGCAGCCAAGATATGGGGAGGGTTGTCTATGGCTACACCTTC
few TRBD1 TRBJ2-3 TRBV6-6 CASSRGTDPRADTQYF TGTGCCAGCAGTCGAGGGACAGATCCTAGGGCAGATACGCAGTATTTT
NA TRBD1 TRBJ1-5 TRBV7-9 CASSYWTGDLLHSNQPQHF TGTGCCAGCAGCTACTGGACAGGGGATTTGCTCCATAGCAATCAGCCCCAGCATTTT
NA TRBD1 TRBJ2-7 TRBV27 CASSLAGTGGYEQYF TGTGCCAGCAGTTTAGCAGGGACAGGGGGTTACGAGCAGTACTTC
NA TRBD1 TRBJ2-5 TRBV5-5 CASSLEWDSDQETQYF TGTGCCAGCAGCTTGGAATGGGACAGTGACCAAGAGACCCAGTACTTC
NA NA TRBJ2-7 TRBV2 CASRGPRGSYEQYF TGTGCCAGCAGAGGACCTAGGGGGTCCTACGAGCAGTACTTC
NA NA TRBJ2-7 TRBV27 CASSILQGIEQYF TGTGCCAGCAGTATTCTCCAGGGAATTGAGCAGTACTTC
NA TRBD2 TRBJ2-3 TRBV3-1/TRBV3-2 CASSQATSGGGTDTQYF TGTGCCAGCAGCCAAGCGACTAGCGGGGGGGGCACAGATACGCAGTATTTT